Below are 20 T cell receptor beta chains sequenced from a single sample in a study of blood T cell repertoires in COVID-19. Method: immunoSEQ multiplex PCR; TCRdb's copy keeps in-frame clones and lacks some. The sample consists of tens of thousands of clones, 88% of them appearing once. The sequenced sample consisted of peripheral blood. These receptors were obtained from a human donor in a cohort sampled during active COVID-19.

The chain is built from TRBV7-8 and TRBJ2-7; 9 positions agree with TRBD1. With V trimmed by 5 bases and J by 2 bases, 7 bases remained unmatched. CDR1 is SGHVS, CDR2 FQNEAQ, per germline. There are 15 residues in the CDR3. CDR3 amino acids: CASSRGTGFPYEQYF. CDR3 coding DNA: TGTGCCAGCAGCCGCGGGACAGGGTTCCCCTACGAGCAGTACTTC.

Here the CDR3 reads CAWRRLGLAGNTGELFF. In DNA, the CDR3 is TGTGCCTGGAGGAGGCTGGGACTAGCGGGAAACACCGGGGAGCTGTTTTTT. V and J are TRBV30 and TRBJ2-2; 13 bases match TRBD2. Trimming took 3 bases from V and 2 from J; bases not matched to a gene: 6. Germline assignment: CDR1 GTSNPN and CDR2 SVGIG (reference sequence). The CDR3 runs 17 residues.

The genes are TRBV12-5 and TRBJ2-2; 14 bases match TRBD2. CDR3 size: 16 residues. V shed 5 bases, J shed 7 bases, and the junction held 6 bases outside the gene matches. Germline CDR1 LGHNT, CDR2 FRNRAP. For the CDR3, the DNA is TGTGCTAGTGGTCCGGGACTAGCGGGAGCAGTCGGGGAGCTGTTTTTT. Translation: CASGPGLAGAVGELFF.

This rearrangement joins TRBV7-9 to TRBJ2-5, with D tentatively TRBD1 (6 bases). Germline V gene lookup returns CDR1 SEHNR and CDR2 FQNEAQ (reference sequence). This CDR3 is 17 amino acids long. Trimming removed 5 bases from V and 0 bases from J, with 19 bases in between. Here the CDR3 DNA reads TGTGCCAGCAGCCCCTGGACAGTGCTGGGGAACCAAGAGACCCAGTACTTC. It encodes CASSPWTVLGNQETQYF.

This chain uses TRBV28 with TRBJ1-5, with 7 bases matching TRBD1. Looked up from germline, CDR1 is MDHEN and CDR2 is SYDVKM. Losses at the gene ends were 6 bases for V and 4 bases for J; bases not matched to a gene: 6. CDR3 length: 14 residues. CDR3 protein: CASSVPGQNQPQHF. CDR3 sequence (DNA): TGTGCCAGCAGCGTCCCGGGACAGAATCAGCCCCAGCATTTT.

The gene calls are TRBV2 and TRBJ2-2; D call uncertain. V dropped 8 bases and J dropped 0 bases, with 7 bases sitting between them. Looked up from germline, CDR1 is SNHLY and CDR2 is FYNNEI. The CDR3 length is 13 residues. CDR3 amino acids: CASEWSNTGELFF. CDR3 bases: TGTGCCAGCGAGTGGTCGAACACCGGGGAGCTGTTTTTT.

CDR3 in amino acids: CASRPGWGRTEAFF. CDR3 sequence (DNA): TGTGCCAGTAGGCCAGGGTGGGGAAGGACTGAAGCTTTCTTT. The chain carries TRBV19 and TRBJ1-1, with D tentatively TRBD1 (5 bases). The germline V and J ends were trimmed by 6 bases and 5 bases, with 16 bases remaining between them. CDR3 length: 14 residues. CDR1 and CDR2 from the germline V gene are LNHDA and SQIVND (reference sequence).

CDR3 DNA: TGTGCCAGCAGCTCCCAGACCGGGGGGGCCGAGGAGACCCAGTACTTC. Translated, it gives CASSSQTGGAEETQYF. This chain links TRBV9 with TRBJ2-5, with 8 bases lining up with TRBD2. The V gene end was trimmed by 4 bases and the J gene end by 5 bases; junction bases not matched to a gene: 13. The CDR3 totals 16 residues. Per germline, CDR1 SGDLS and CDR2 YYNGEE.

The rearrangement links TRBV5-5 to TRBJ1-5; D is perhaps TRBD1 (6 bases). The CDR3 runs to 16 residues. Germline-derived CDR1 and CDR2 are SGHKS and YYEKEE (reference sequence). V was shortened by 5 bases and J by 5 bases, with 20 bases between the two germline ends. As DNA, the CDR3 is TGTGCCAGCAGATTAGGGGTCCAGGGGTTCGATCAGCCCCAGCATTTT. Encoded protein: CASRLGVQGFDQPQHF.

The chain is built from TRBV7-9 and TRBJ2-7; 10 bases align to TRBD1. CDR1 and CDR2 from the germline V gene are SEHNR and FQNEAQ (reference sequence). The CDR3 consists of 14 residues. The trim removed 0 bases at V and 6 bases at J, leaving 2 bases unmatched. In DNA, the CDR3 is TGTGCCAGCAGCTTAGCGGGACAGGGGAGCGAGCAGTACTTC. This gives the protein CASSLAGQGSEQYF.

The V and J genes are TRBV30 and TRBJ2-7, with 9 nucleotides matching TRBD2. The CDR3 has 13 amino acids. Germline assignment: CDR1 GTSNPN and CDR2 SVGIG (reference sequence). The trim removed 1 base at V and 11 bases at J, leaving 9 bases unmatched. CDR3 DNA sequence: TGTGCCTGGAGTGCTTTGACTAGCGGCGTTGAGTACTTC. Protein product: CAWSALTSGVEYF.

The rearrangement uses TRBV6-5 and TRBJ2-5, with 10 bases matching TRBD2. J was trimmed by 5 bases and V by 6 bases; bases with no gene match: 9. Germline CDR1 and CDR2: MNHEY and SVGAGI. The CDR3 contains 15 residues. For the CDR3, the DNA is TGTGCCAGCAGCCAAGCGGGAGGGTTTTGGGAGACCCAGTACTTC. Its protein product is CASSQAGGFWETQYF.

The chain combines TRBV10-1 with TRBJ1-5; weak D call: TRBD1 (5 bases). The CDR3 consists of 17 residues. The ends were cut back, 7 bases at V and 0 bases at J, with 19 bases in the middle. Germline CDR1 is WNHNN and CDR2 is SYGVQD (reference sequence). The CDR3 DNA reads as TGCGCCAGCACCCTCAGCGGCAGGGAGGGTAGCAATCAGCCCCAGCATTTT. Translating it yields CASTLSGREGSNQPQHF.

The V gene is TRBV24-1, the J gene TRBJ2-7; D perhaps matches TRBD1 (5 bases). This CDR3 region has 20 residues. V was clipped by 2 bases and J by 3 bases, with 28 bases between them. CDR1 KGHDR and CDR2 SFDVKD come from the germline V gene. CDR3 nucleotides: TGTGCCACCAGTGATTCCCGCTTCAGCATCAGGGTGACCTACTACTACGAGCAGTACTTC. As protein: CATSDSRFSIRVTYYYEQYF.

CDR3 amino acids: CAISDSGLPQETQYF. The CDR3 bases are TGTGCCATCAGCGACTCCGGACTACCCCAAGAGACCCAGTACTTC. The chain links TRBV10-3 to TRBJ2-5; maybe TRBD2 (6 bases). V was trimmed by 6 bases and J by 1 base, leaving 15 bases between them. Germline CDR1 is ENHRY and CDR2 is SYGVKD. This CDR3 is built from 15 residues.

The V gene is TRBV28, the J gene TRBJ2-2; TRBD1 agrees at 7 bases. The germline V gene encodes CDR1 MDHEN and CDR2 SYDVKM. Unmatched junction bases numbered 5, after V lost 8 bases and J lost 2 bases. The CDR3 has 14 amino acids. The CDR3 sequence is CASFRQGNTGELFF. CDR3 sequence (DNA): TGTGCCAGCTTTAGACAGGGTAACACCGGGGAGCTGTTTTTT.

The sample holds a few counts of this clone. The chain uses TRBV7-9 and TRBJ2-1; 12 nucleotides agree with TRBD1. The CDR3 is 16 residues long. The junction had 7 bases not matched to a gene; V was cut back by 1 base and J by 9 bases. CDR1 is SEHNR and CDR2 is FQNEAQ in the germline V gene (reference sequence). CDR3 nucleotide sequence: TGTGCCAGCAGCTTAGATACGGGACAGGGGGCCCCTGAGCAGTTCTTC. Protein product: CASSLDTGQGAPEQFF.

The V gene is TRBV6-2 or TRBV6-3, the J gene TRBJ2-4; D uncertain. V lost 6 bases to trimming and J lost 1 base, with 16 bases between them. Per germline, CDR1 MNHEY and CDR2 SVGEGT. The CDR3 extends over 16 amino acids. The DNA of the CDR3 is TGTGCCAGCAGCTTTACTGGCGGCTCTGCCAAAAACATTCAGTACTTC. Its translation is CASSFTGGSAKNIQYF.

The chain is built from TRBV6-7 and TRBJ2-7, with D tentatively TRBD2 (5 bases). TRBV6-7 is assigned to the ORF class and has an uncertain function. V dropped 5 bases and J dropped 6 bases, with 14 bases sitting between them. CDR3 length: 13 amino acids. The CDR3 loop is CASSTLEEPEQYF. In DNA form, the CDR3 reads TGTGCCAGCAGTACCCTGGAGGAACCCGAGCAGTACTTC.

V and J are TRBV20-1 and TRBJ2-7, with D hard to call. Trimming took 3 bases from V and 0 from J, leaving 3 bases between them. Germline V gene lookup returns CDR1 DFQATT and CDR2 SNEGSKA (reference sequence). The CDR3 length is 11 residues. The CDR3 is CSARYSYEQYF. The CDR3 nucleotides are TGCAGTGCTAGGTACTCCTACGAGCAGTACTTC.